This TCR beta chain was documented in a study of blood T cell repertoires in COVID-19. The overall study: Samples came from the United States, Italy and Spain, spanning acute and convalescent COVID-19.

The V gene's germline CDR1 is LGHNA and CDR2 YNFKEQ. CDR3 length: 15 amino acids. V lost 2 bases, J lost 3 bases, and 11 bases lay in between. Repertoires were generated with immunoSEQ multiplex PCR, while TCRdb's copy carries only in-frame clones and drops some. The sample contains 20,000 to 25,000 clones, about three quarters of which appear only once. The chain is built from TRBV4-2 and TRBJ2-1; unclear D gene. Sequences were obtained from peripheral blood. This TCR came from a man aged 60 to 69 with active COVID-19. This CDR3 is CASSQTTADYNEQFF. DNA of the CDR3: TGTGCCAGCAGCCAAACTACCGCCGACTACAATGAGCAGTTCTTC.